This TCR beta chain is from a study of T cell responses to AZD1222 COVID-19 vaccine. Study-level points and caveats: Clonal diversity was possibly underestimated, and white British individuals and females predominated among donors. Repertoire collection took place solely once the T cell response had peaked. As reported, nearly half of all spike-specific TCRs target variant regions that are unmutated. Distributed over spike, vaccine-associated CD4 TCRs predominated at 160-218 and 743-854.

The CDR3 spans 15 residues. V dropped 4 bases and J dropped 7 bases, with 18 bases sitting between them. Germline V gene lookup returns CDR1 SGDLS and CDR2 YYNGEE. Assay used: immunoSEQ multiplex PCR; TCRdb lists only in-frame clones, some missing. The data show hundreds of thousands of clones, just over 90% seen once. On this clone: Its antigen is unknown.

Specimen: peripheral blood, collected on day 0 of MenACWY control vaccination. The chain carries TRBV9 and TRBJ1-5; possibly TRBD1 for D (5 bases). The TCR sequence derives from an adult in good health. In DNA form, the CDR3 reads TGTGCCAGCAGCTCTACCGGGGCCAGGAACCAGCCCCAGCATTTT. Translating gives CASSSTGARNQPQHF. Filled out from reference TRBV9 and TRBJ1-5, the complete variable domain reads DSGVTQTPKHLITATGQRVTLRCSPRSGDLSVYWYQQSLDQGLQFLIQYYNGEERAKGNILERFSAQQFPDLHSELNLSSLELGDSALYFCASSSTGARNQPQHFGDGTRLSIL.